This T cell receptor beta chain was recovered during a study of identical twins (dated by TCRdb to between 2015 and 2016). Turning to the overall study: To test whether fetal clonotypes persist, the study used deep sequencing on TCR alpha and beta repertoires from monozygotic twins, unrelated adults of various ages, and cord blood. Replicate twin experiments were performed at different times using different library preparation protocols to rule out contamination.

Library preparation used 5' RACE. Sequencer: Illumina HiSeq 2000. A universal primer binding site was introduced by template switching, and a unique molecular identifier was present in the final cDNA, enabling accurate counting of TCR cDNA molecules. Specific primers in the conserved constant-segment region were used to synthesize first-strand cDNA for TCR alpha and beta chains. To control for contamination, every cDNA library carried two barcodes: a SMART-Mk sample barcode plus Illumina barcodes. TruSeq adapter sequences along with Illumina sample barcodes were introduced in two successive PCR steps. The TCR alpha and beta cDNA libraries were sequenced on the Illumina HiSeq platform using custom primers. The study's processing was this. Raw reads were processed with MiGEC to extract unique molecular identifiers, and MiXCR was used to determine CDR3 positions. Recombination models were inferred per individual with the repgenHMM and IGoR tools using an EM algorithm. The analysis of shared clonotypes was done with the tcR package in R, with sharing normalized by the product of cloneset sizes. Out-of-frame nonproductive sequences were analyzed to study raw recombination free of thymic and clonal selection effects. Using fastp at Q25 and MiXCR, TCRdb reprocessed the public reads and kept productive beta chains. When rows share a CDR3 protein, they turn into one entry using the most common DNA and genes. These V and J calls derive from TCRdb rather than the authors' analysis. Within this sample are about 700,000 distinct CDR3 sequences, with around 6% of them counted one time only. The ten largest clones capture approximately 1.6% of the sample.

V is trimmed back by 10 bases and J by 3 bases, and the junction contains 6 bases that no gene match accounts for. Per the germline V gene, SGHAT is the CDR1 and FQNNGV is the CDR2. The CDR3 sequence holds 14 residues, the cysteine and phenylalanine included. Only CDR3 DNA is held: 42 bases, read in frame from base 1. This clonotype appeared many times. It has no known antigen specificity. No base-level quality is on record; no much larger clone is a single base apart. Only healthy Caucasian donors were included. The researchers also sequenced three unrelated adults who were not twins: a male aged 18 to 30, a male aged 50 to 60, and a female aged 50 to 60. Miltenyi CD45RO+ enrichment and human naive T-cell isolation kits were used to isolate memory (CD45RO+) and naive T cells from PBMC. General findings and caveats noted by the study authors: Compared with coincidental sharing between unrelated individuals, out-of-frame TCR alpha sequences shared between twins had an excess of sequences with low generation probability. In monozygotic twins, out-of-frame TCR alpha sharing was systematically underestimated by recombination models, although the models agreed with sharing between unrelated individuals. Zero-insertion analyses could be partly confounded by invariant T cells such as MAIT and iNKT, although diverse VJ usage argued against such confounding for most clonotypes. Conclusions relied on cross-sectional statistical analysis, since the same donors could not be followed over many years. Abundant cord blood beta clonotypes carried fewer insertions; young adult naive repertoires showed a weaker similar trend, while memory repertoires showed none. In beta out-of-frame sequences, excess twin sharing was weaker, because having fewer shared sequences lowered the signal-to-noise ratio.

The TCR was taken from a man younger than 30 in good health. Specimen: naive T cells sorted from blood. Interpreted using the paper, the cell subset or site label stands for: cells isolated with a human naive T-cell isolation kit. The chain uses TRBV11-2 and TRBJ2-3; 11 central nucleotides agree with TRBD2. CDR3 sequence: CATLSGRATDTQYF. In nucleotide form, the sequence is TGTGCCACCCTTAGCGGGAGGGCAACAGATACGCAGTATTTT.